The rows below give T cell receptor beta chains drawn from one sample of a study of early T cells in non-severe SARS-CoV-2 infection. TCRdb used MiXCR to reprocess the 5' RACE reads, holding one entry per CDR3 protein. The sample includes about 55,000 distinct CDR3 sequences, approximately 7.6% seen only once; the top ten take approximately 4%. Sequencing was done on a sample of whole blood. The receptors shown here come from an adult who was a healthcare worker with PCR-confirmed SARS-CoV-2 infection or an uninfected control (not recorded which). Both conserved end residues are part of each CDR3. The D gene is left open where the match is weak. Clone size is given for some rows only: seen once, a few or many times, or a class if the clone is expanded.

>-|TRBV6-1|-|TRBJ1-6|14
TGTGCCAGCAATGGAGCAGGCCGGAATTCACCCCTCCACTTT
CASNGAGRNSPLHF
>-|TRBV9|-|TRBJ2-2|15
TGTGCCAGCAGCGGCGGGACATTGAACACCGGGGAGCTGTTTTTT
CASSGGTLNTGELFF
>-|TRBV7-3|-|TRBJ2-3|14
TGTGCCAGCTCCGGCGGCTTGAGCACAGATACGCAGTATTTT
CASSGGLSTDTQYF
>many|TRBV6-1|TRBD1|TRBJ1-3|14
TGTGCCACAAGGGAACAGGGGTTCGGAAACACCATATATTTT
CATREQGFGNTIYF
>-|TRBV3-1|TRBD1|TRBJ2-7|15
TGTGCCAGCAGCCCCTCCGGGACAGGGGACTACGAGCAGTACTTC
CASSPSGTGDYEQYF
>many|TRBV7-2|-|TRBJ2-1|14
TGTGCCAGCAGCCCTAAGGCGCGGGTAGCTGAGCAGTTCTTC
CASSPKARVAEQFF
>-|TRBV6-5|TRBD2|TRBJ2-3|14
TGTGCCAGCAGGGGAGGGACTAGCCCAGATACGCAGTATTTT
CASRGGTSPDTQYF
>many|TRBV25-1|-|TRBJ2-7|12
TGTGCCAGCAGCTGGACGGGGTACGAGCAGTACTTC
CASSWTGYEQYF
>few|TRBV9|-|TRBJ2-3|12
TGTGCCAGCAGCGCCTTGACAGATACGCAGTATTTT
CASSALTDTQYF
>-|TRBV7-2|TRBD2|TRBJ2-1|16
TGTGCCAGCAGCTTAAACAAAGCGGGGGGCCTAAATGAGCAGTTCTTC
CASSLNKAGGLNEQFF
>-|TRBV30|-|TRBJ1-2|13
TGTGCCTGGAGCTCACGGGACGGCGATGGCTACACCTTC
CAWSSRDGDGYTF
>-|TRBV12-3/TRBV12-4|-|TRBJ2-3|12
TGTGCCAGCAGAATTTGGGCAGATACGCAGTATTTT
CASRIWADTQYF
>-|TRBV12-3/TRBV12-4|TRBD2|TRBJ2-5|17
TGTGCCAGCAGTTCCCTCGAGACTAGCGGGAAGTTTGAGACCCAGTACTTC
CASSSLETSGKFETQYF
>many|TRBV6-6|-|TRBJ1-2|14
TGTGCCAGCGGGCTGGACGGGACAAGCGATGGCTACACCTTC
CASGLDGTSDGYTF
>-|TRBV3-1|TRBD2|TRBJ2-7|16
TGTGCCAGCAGCCTGTCGCAGCGGGGGGCCTTCAACGAGCAGTACTTC
CASSLSQRGAFNEQYF
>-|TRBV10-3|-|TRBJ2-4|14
TGTGCCATCAGTGAGAACGGGGCCAAAAACATTCAGTACTTC
CAISENGAKNIQYF
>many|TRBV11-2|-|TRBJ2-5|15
TGTGCCAGCAGCTCCCCCGGGTGGGGACGGGAGACCCAGTACTTC
CASSSPGWGRETQYF
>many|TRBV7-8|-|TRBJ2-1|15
TGTGCCAGCAGCGTGGTCACAGGTTACTACAATGAGCAGTTCTTC
CASSVVTGYYNEQFF
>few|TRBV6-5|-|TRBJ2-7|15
TGTGCCAGCAGTCTCAGGGGGGGACCCTCCTACGAGCAGTACTTC
CASSLRGGPSYEQYF